Described below is a single T cell receptor beta chain sequence and its context. Its antigen is still unknown. In eight separate reactions per sample, cDNA was generated. Researchers used template switching to add UMIs featuring a 6-nucleotide sample barcode. One entry per CDR3 protein, without DNA, is what TCRdb gives after re-calling the 5' RACE reads. Its table records around 400,000 distinct CDR3 sequences. The sample comes from a study of monozygotic twins with inflammatory bowel disease. Study findings and constraints: Among IBD patients, fewer clonotypes were shared with others than among healthy twins, especially with disease activity.

The clonotype was recovered from a human donor with ulcerative colitis or Crohn's disease, or a healthy co-twin of an affected twin (not recorded which). The material sequenced was blood.

The CDR3 region is CSALAGSSYEQYF. The V call is TRBV20-1, the J call TRBJ2-7; TCRdb outputs TRBD2, but without DNA this stays unchecked. The CDR3 has 13 residues. Germline V gene sequence: CDR1 DFQATT, CDR2 SNEGSKA (reference sequence).